The T cell receptor beta chain under discussion was sequenced for a study of T cells after yellow fever vaccination. This clonotype was observed a few times. In germline, CDR1 is LNHDA, CDR2 SQIVND (reference sequence). CDR3 length equals 14 residues. The J segment lost 3 bases and the V segment lost 4 bases, leaving 2 bases of the junction unmatched. Each CDR3 protein is one row after TCRdb ran MiXCR on the 5' RACE reads. The profile shows 250,000 to 300,000 distinct CDR3 sequences, around 5.3% of them singletons. The sequenced sample was CD4+ T cells sorted from PBMCs, obtained on the day of the yellow fever booster vaccination. V gene TRBV19 combines with J gene TRBJ2-7; 11 nucleotides line up with TRBD1. The sequence was collected from a man aged 18-30 years who received the YFV17D yellow fever vaccine. The CDR3 loop reads CASSTGTGGYEQYF. Here the CDR3 DNA reads TGTGCCAGTAGTACCGGGACAGGGGGCTACGAGCAGTACTTC.